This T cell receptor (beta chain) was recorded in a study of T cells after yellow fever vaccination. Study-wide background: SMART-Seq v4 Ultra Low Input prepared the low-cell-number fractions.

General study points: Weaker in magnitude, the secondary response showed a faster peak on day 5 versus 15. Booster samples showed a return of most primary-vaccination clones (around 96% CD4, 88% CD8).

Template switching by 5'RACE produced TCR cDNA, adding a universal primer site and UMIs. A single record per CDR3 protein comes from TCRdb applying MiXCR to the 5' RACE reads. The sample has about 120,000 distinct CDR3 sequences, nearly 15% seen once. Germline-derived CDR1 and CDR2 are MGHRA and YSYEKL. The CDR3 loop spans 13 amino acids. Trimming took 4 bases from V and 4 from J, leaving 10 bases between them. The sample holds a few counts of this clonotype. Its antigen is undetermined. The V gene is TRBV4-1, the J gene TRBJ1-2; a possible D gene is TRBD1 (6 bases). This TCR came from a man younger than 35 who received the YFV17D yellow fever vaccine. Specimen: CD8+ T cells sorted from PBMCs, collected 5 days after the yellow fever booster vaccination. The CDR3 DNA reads TGCGCCAGCAGCCTATCAGGGGTCTATGGCTACACCTTC. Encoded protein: CASSLSGVYGYTF.